Below are 20 T cell receptor beta chains sequenced from a single sample in a study of post-analysis software for immune sequencing data. Their antigens remain unidentified. Study-wide points: Included in a set of five TRBV segments more frequent in patients than controls were TRBV5-6, TRBV5-1 and TRBV20-1.

Presence of unique molecular identifiers characterized the TCR beta cDNA libraries. TCRdb re-derived calls from the PCR reads in MiXCR, one entry per CDR3 protein. The table has hundreds of thousands of distinct CDR3 sequences, approximately 60% seen once. Sequences were obtained from blood. The receptors were sampled from a girl aged 2 to 10 with multiple sclerosis.

A few counts support this clonotype. The V and J genes are TRBV5-1 and TRBJ2-7, with TRBD2 identical over 8 bases. This CDR3 has 12 residues. The trim removed 7 bases at V and 3 bases at J, leaving 3 bases unmatched. CDR1 is SGHRS, CDR2 YFSETQ, per germline. The CDR3 DNA follows: TGCGCCAGCTCGGGAGGGGTCTACGAGCAGTACTTC. It encodes CASSGGVYEQYF.

The chain recombines TRBV29-1 with TRBJ2-5; a possible D gene is TRBD1 (5 bases). CDR3 length: 12 amino acids. CDR1 is SQVTM, CDR2 ANQGSEA, per germline. Trimming took off 5 bases at V and 5 bases at J, with 12 bases between the two ends. The CDR3 bases are TGCAGCGTTCAGGACACTGGCGAGACCCAGTACTTC. It specifies CSVQDTGETQYF.

This clonotype was seen a few times. The V and J genes are TRBV2 and TRBJ2-1; D ambiguous. V lost 5 bases to trimming and J lost 6 bases, with 14 bases between them. Germline CDR1 is SNHLY and CDR2 is FYNNEI. The CDR3 consists of 14 residues. The CDR3 DNA is TGTGCCAGCAGTCCCCTAAAGGGCCGCAATGAGCAGTTCTTC. The encoded protein is CASSPLKGRNEQFF.

The sample holds a few counts of this clonotype. The chain combines TRBV29-1 with TRBJ2-1, with D perhaps TRBD1 (5 bases). The germline CDR1 and CDR2 sequences are SQVTM and ANQGSEA. Trimming removed 1 base at V and 1 base at J, with 8 bases between. The CDR3 is 14 residues long. CDR3 in amino acids: CSVEGRASYNEQFF. The CDR3 nucleotides read TGCAGCGTTGAAGGCAGGGCGTCCTACAATGAGCAGTTCTTC.

The rearrangement links TRBV5-1 to TRBJ2-1, with a tentative D call TRBD1 (5 bases). CDR1 is SGHRS, CDR2 YFSETQ, per germline. The V and J ends lost 0 bases and 3 bases respectively, with 16 bases between them. This CDR3 is 17 amino acids long. This chain's CDR3 is CASSLVPDKQVYNEQFF. CDR3 DNA: TGCGCCAGCAGCTTGGTCCCGGACAAACAGGTCTACAATGAGCAGTTCTTC.

The V call is TRBV12-3 or TRBV12-4, the J call TRBJ1-2; no firm D call. V lost 3 bases, J lost 2 bases, and 7 bases lay in between. The CDR3 covers 13 residues. CDR3 protein: CASSFSRNYGYTF. DNA for the CDR3: TGTGCCAGCAGTTTCAGCAGGAACTATGGCTACACCTTC.

The table lists this clonotype with a few counts. The chain uses TRBV12-3 or TRBV12-4 and TRBJ2-3, with 13 bases fitting TRBD2. CDR3 length: 15 residues. Germline trimming cut 4 bases from V and 8 bases from J; bases unmatched to any gene: 6. CDR3 in amino acids: CASSSTGLAGVTQYF. The CDR3 bases are TGTGCCAGCAGTTCCACAGGACTAGCGGGGGTTACGCAGTATTTT.

The rearrangement joins TRBV29-1 to TRBJ1-1; D gene unclear. Trimming took off 2 bases at V and 0 bases at J, with 10 bases between the two ends. CDR3 size: 14 residues. In germline, CDR1 is SQVTM, CDR2 ANQGSEA. CDR3 protein: CSVESSAVNTEAFF. The CDR3 nucleotides are TGCAGCGTTGAATCCTCGGCGGTGAACACTGAAGCTTTCTTT.

The CDR3 DNA reads TGCAGCGTTGGGCTGCCATCAGGGGCTAGCACAGATACGCAGTATTTT. The encoded protein is CSVGLPSGASTDTQYF. The rearrangement joins TRBV29-1 to TRBJ2-3; maybe TRBD1 (6 bases). Germline CDR1 is SQVTM and CDR2 is ANQGSEA. V lost 4 bases to trimming and J lost 0 bases, with 17 bases between them. The CDR3 spans 16 residues.

The chain links TRBV12-3 or TRBV12-4 to TRBJ2-6, with a weak D call TRBD1 (6 bases). Trimming stripped 7 bases from V and 0 bases from J, with 16 bases between. This CDR3 has 17 residues. CDR3: CASNPAGGGSGANVLTF. The CDR3 coding sequence is TGTGCCAGCAACCCCGCTGGGGGCGGCTCTGGGGCCAACGTCCTGACTTTC.

J is TRBJ1-5 and V is TRBV29-1; D may be TRBD1 (5 bases). Germline CDR1 and CDR2: SQVTM and ANQGSEA. The CDR3 length is 13 residues. V shed 8 bases and J shed 7 bases, with 18 bases lying between them. This CDR3 reads CSFTLGVDQPQHF. CDR3 DNA sequence: TGCAGCTTCACCCTGGGGGTCGACCAGCCCCAGCATTTT.

This chain connects TRBV2 to TRBJ2-1, with D unresolved. This CDR3 has 13 amino acids. Trimming cost V 5 bases and J 4 bases, with 9 bases left between them. Germline CDR1 and CDR2: SNHLY and FYNNEI. The DNA of the CDR3 is TGTGCCAGCAGTTCACTCCCTTACAATGAGCAGTTCTTC. This sequence encodes CASSSLPYNEQFF.

This clonotype has more than one count but fewer than ten. A read error may account for a junction end that differs from germline. The V and J genes are TRBV12-3 or TRBV12-4 and TRBJ1-6; 11 bases fit TRBD1. This CDR3 comprises 15 residues. The DNA for the CDR3 is TGTGCCAGCAGCTTAGGGACAGGGGGTTGGTCACCCCTCCACTTT. Translated: CASSLGTGGWSPLHF.

This chain connects TRBV7-9 to TRBJ2-1; no firm D call. V lost 1 base, J lost 11 bases, and 3 bases lay in between. The CDR3 spans 10 residues. Germline V gene lookup returns CDR1 SEHNR and CDR2 FQNEAQ (reference sequence). DNA of the CDR3: TGTGCCAGCAGCTTAGAACAGCAGTTCTTC. This translates into CASSLEQQFF.

The count of this clonotype is one. The V and J genes are TRBV10-3 and TRBJ2-7; D is unresolved. CDR3 length: 13 amino acids. The germline V gene has CDR1 ENHRY and CDR2 SYGVKD. Trimming shortened V by 3 bases and J by 5 bases, and 11 bases separated the two germline ends. The CDR3 DNA reads TGTGCCATCAGTGATATAGTCACCGACGAGCAGTACTTC. This gives the protein CAISDIVTDEQYF.

This clonotype was picked up a small number of times. A much larger clone differs from this one at a single base, so this may be a read error. This chain joins TRBV4-2 and TRBJ2-1; 13 positions match TRBD2. Germline values: CDR1 LGHNA, CDR2 YNFKEQ. The CDR3 is made up of 15 amino acids. V trimming: 4 bases; J trimming: 6 bases; junction bases outside the gene matches: 3. The CDR3 bases are TGTGCCAGCAGCCCGACTAGCGGGGGGTCCAATGAGCAGTTCTTC. Amino acids: CASSPTSGGSNEQFF.

The chain couples TRBV15 to TRBJ1-1, with D perhaps matching TRBD1 (5 bases). CDR1 is LNHNV, CDR2 YYDKDF, per germline (reference sequence). The CDR3 has 16 residues. V was shortened by 0 bases and J by 1 base, with 12 bases between the two germline ends. CDR3 residues: CATSRDGGSRNTEAFF. CDR3 in DNA: TGTGCCACCAGCAGAGATGGGGGGAGTAGGAACACTGAAGCTTTCTTT. Looking up the rest from reference TRBV15 and TRBJ1-1 gives the full variable domain: DAMVIQNPRYQVTQFGKPVTLSCSQTLNHNVMYWYQQKSSQAPKLLFHYYDKDFNNEADTPDNFQSRRPNTSFCFLDIRSPGLGDTAMYLCATSRDGGSRNTEAFFGQGTRLTVV.

This chain links TRBV7-2 with TRBJ2-1, with a possible D match to TRBD1 (6 bases). CDR1 is SGHTA, CDR2 FQGNSA, per germline. The CDR3 runs to 13 residues. The V gene lost 5 bases and the J gene lost 3 bases, with 8 bases spanning the gap. Written as DNA, the CDR3 is TGTGCCAGCAGCCAACAGGGCTACAATGAGCAGTTCTTC. Translation gives CASSQQGYNEQFF. Looking up the rest from reference TRBV7-2 and TRBJ2-1 gives the full variable domain: GAGVSQSPSNKVTEKGKDVELRCDPISGHTALYWYRQSLGQGLEFLIYFQGNSAPDKSGLPSDRFSAERTGGSVSTLTIQRTQQEDSAVYLCASSQQGYNEQFFGPGTRLTVL.

The chain uses TRBV27 and TRBJ1-4; tentatively, D is TRBD1 (5 bases). The CDR3 is 13 residues long. CDR1 and CDR2 (germline): MNHEY, SMNVEV (reference sequence). V was clipped by 7 bases and J by 7 bases, with 13 bases between them. The chain's CDR3 is CASTGGYPEKLFF. DNA of the CDR3: TGTGCCAGCACCGGGGGGTACCCTGAAAAACTGTTTTTT.

The rearrangement links TRBV6-7 to TRBJ1-2; D is unresolved. TRBV6-7 is classed as an ORF, of uncertain function. The CDR3 is made up of 11 amino acids. V dropped 2 bases and J dropped 5 bases, with 3 bases sitting between them. This CDR3 is CASSYPYGYTF. The DNA for the CDR3 is TGTGCCAGCAGTTACCCTTATGGCTACACCTTC.